Listed below are T cell receptor beta chains from one sample, sequenced in a study of blood T cell repertoires in COVID-19. Profiled with immunoSEQ multiplex PCR; TCRdb holds only in-frame clones, not every one. The sample lists roughly 180,000 clones; roughly 85% were seen once. The sequencing input was PBMCs or T cells enriched from blood (not recorded which). The receptors come from a man in his sixties who had recovered from COVID-19. Both conserved end residues are part of each CDR3. The order of the fields is J gene, D gene, clone size, V gene, CDR3 DNA, CDR3 protein. D genes are given only for firm matches. Not all rows give a size; the values are once, few, many and, for expanded clones, a class.

j_call: TRBJ2-5
d_call: .
clone_size: .
v_call: TRBV3-1/TRBV3-2
cdr3_nt: TGTGCCAGCAGAAACTGGGAGACCCAGTACTTC
cdr3_aa: CASRNWETQYF

j_call: TRBJ1-2
d_call: TRBD1
clone_size: once
v_call: TRBV19
cdr3_nt: TGTGCCAGTAGTGAGACAGGGGGCCAACGCCCTCGGTATGGCTACACCTTC
cdr3_aa: CASSETGGQRPRYGYTF

j_call: TRBJ2-7
d_call: .
clone_size: once
v_call: TRBV6-5
cdr3_nt: TGTGCCAGCGCCAGTGCAACCTACGAGCAGTACTTC
cdr3_aa: CASASATYEQYF

j_call: TRBJ2-3
d_call: TRBD2
clone_size: .
v_call: TRBV5-5
cdr3_nt: TGTGCCAGCAGCTCCGGGACTAGGCCAGATACGCAGTATTTT
cdr3_aa: CASSSGTRPDTQYF

j_call: TRBJ2-1
d_call: .
clone_size: .
v_call: TRBV7-7
cdr3_nt: TGTGCCAGCAGCATCGACAGCTACAATGAGCAGTTCTTC
cdr3_aa: CASSIDSYNEQFF

j_call: TRBJ1-2
d_call: .
clone_size: .
v_call: TRBV12-5
cdr3_nt: TGTGCTAGTGGTTTGGAGGCAGGGGTTTACTATGGCTACACCTTC
cdr3_aa: CASGLEAGVYYGYTF

j_call: TRBJ1-5
d_call: TRBD1
clone_size: .
v_call: TRBV27
cdr3_nt: TGTGCCAGCAGTAAGGACAGGGGGCGCGATCAGCCCCAGCATTTT
cdr3_aa: CASSKDRGRDQPQHF

j_call: TRBJ2-7
d_call: .
clone_size: few
v_call: TRBV6-5
cdr3_nt: TGTGCCAGCGCGTATCTTGAGCAGTACTTC
cdr3_aa: CASAYLEQYF

j_call: TRBJ2-3
d_call: TRBD1
clone_size: .
v_call: TRBV5-8
cdr3_nt: TGTGCCAGCAGCTGGACAGGGGATACGCAGTATTTT
cdr3_aa: CASSWTGDTQYF

j_call: TRBJ1-2
d_call: TRBD1
clone_size: .
v_call: TRBV27
cdr3_nt: TGTGCCAGCAGCCGAGGACAGGGGCAAGGCTACACCTTC
cdr3_aa: CASSRGQGQGYTF

j_call: TRBJ1-5
d_call: .
clone_size: .
v_call: TRBV28
cdr3_nt: TGTGCCAGTCAAGGTTGGGGGGGTCAGCCCCAGCATTTT
cdr3_aa: CASQGWGGQPQHF

j_call: TRBJ2-1
d_call: TRBD2
clone_size: .
v_call: TRBV28
cdr3_nt: TGTGCCAGCAGCCTCCTGGGGCTAGCGGACGGCAATGAGCAGTTCTTC
cdr3_aa: CASSLLGLADGNEQFF

j_call: TRBJ2-2
d_call: TRBD2
clone_size: few
v_call: TRBV6-4
cdr3_nt: TGTGCCAGCAGTGGGACTAGCGGGAGCACCGGGGAGCTGTTTTTT
cdr3_aa: CASSGTSGSTGELFF

j_call: TRBJ1-2
d_call: TRBD1
clone_size: .
v_call: TRBV29-1
cdr3_nt: TGCAGCGCCGGGACAGGGGGGAGCTACACCTTC
cdr3_aa: CSAGTGGSYTF

j_call: TRBJ1-3
d_call: .
clone_size: .
v_call: TRBV7-8
cdr3_nt: TGTGCCAGCAGCTTAGGCAGGGGAGCGGGAAACACCATATATTTT
cdr3_aa: CASSLGRGAGNTIYF